The 15 T cell receptor beta chains given below trace back to one sample, sequenced in a study of human T cells and chemical hapten exposure. Time point given: pre-sensitization, week 0. Treatment in this sample: therapeutic diphenylcyclopropenone sensitization with weekly scalp DPC. Each CDR3 protein is one row after TCRdb ran MiXCR on the RACE reads. The repertoire holds 55,000 to 75,000 distinct CDR3 sequences, with roughly 6.7% as singletons. Sample: whole blood, taken in connection with sensitization to the hapten diphenylcyclopropenone (DPC). The receptors derive from a young woman with alopecia areata. Some clones in this sample may be carry-over from other donors' samples.

In its sample, this clonotype was seen many times. The gene calls are TRBV3-1 and TRBJ2-1; TRBD2 might be the D (6 bases). The CDR3 has 17 amino acids. CDR1 is LGHDT, CDR2 YNNKEL, per germline (reference sequence). The V end was cut by 0 bases, the J end by 0 bases, with 12 bases between. CDR3 loop: CASSQDGGLVSYNEQFF. CDR3 coding DNA: TGTGCCAGCAGCCAAGACGGGGGACTCGTCTCCTACAATGAGCAGTTCTTC.

This clonotype was observed at least ten times. The chain uses TRBV7-8 and TRBJ1-2; D remains ambiguous. The CDR3 extends over 12 amino acids. The V and J ends lost 4 bases and 4 bases respectively, with 7 bases between them. From germline, CDR1 is SGHVS and CDR2 FQNEAQ. The CDR3 loop reads CASSSGSYGYTF. Written as DNA, the CDR3 is TGTGCCAGCAGCTCAGGAAGCTATGGCTACACCTTC.

This clonotype was seen a few times. The chain recombines TRBV7-2 with TRBJ2-2; 12 bases are a match to TRBD1. Germline CDR1 and CDR2: SGHTA and FQGNSA. The CDR3 length is 12 residues. Trimming removed 11 bases from V and 8 bases from J; junction bases left unmatched: 3. Here the CDR3 DNA reads TGTGCCGGGGGACAGGGGGCTGGGGAGCTGTTTTTT. It specifies CAGGQGAGELFF.

This clonotype was picked up a small number of times. This chain links TRBV12-3 or TRBV12-4 with TRBJ1-2; TRBD1 agrees at 10 bases. The CDR3 totals 15 residues. V shed 7 bases, J shed 7 bases, and the junction held 12 bases outside the gene matches. This chain's CDR3 is CASTLLGTGVGGYTF. DNA for the CDR3: TGTGCCAGCACCCTCTTGGGGACAGGGGTTGGTGGCTACACCTTC.

This clonotype was counted at least ten times. This rearrangement joins TRBV6-2 or TRBV6-3 to TRBJ2-2; D not resolved. V lost 5 bases, J lost 7 bases, and 8 bases lay in between. This CDR3 region has 12 residues. CDR1 is MNHEY, CDR2 SVGEGT, per germline. The CDR3 loop is CASSLNGGELFF. CDR3 nucleotide sequence: TGTGCCAGCAGTCTTAACGGCGGGGAGCTGTTTTTT.

This clonotype was recorded many times. CDR3 protein: CASSLGAYSGNTIYF. CDR3 in DNA: TGTGCCAGCAGTCTAGGGGCTTACTCTGGAAACACCATATATTTT. The chain joins TRBV6-1 to TRBJ1-3, with D maybe TRBD1 (5 bases). Trimming stripped 5 bases from V and 0 bases from J, with 11 bases between. The CDR3 length is 15 residues. Per germline, CDR1 MNHNS and CDR2 SASEGT.

This clonotype was observed a handful of times. The chain is built from TRBV28 and TRBJ2-3; TRBD2 aligns across 7 bases. Per the germline V gene, CDR1 is MDHEN and CDR2 is SYDVKM. Losses at the gene ends were 2 bases for V and 0 bases for J; bases not matched to a gene: 8. The CDR3 loop spans 17 amino acids. The CDR3 DNA follows: TGTGCCAGCAGTTTAAGGGCGGCGGGGGAAAGCACAGATACGCAGTATTTT. Its protein is CASSLRAAGESTDTQYF.

In its sample, this clonotype was seen many times. The genes are TRBV5-1 and TRBJ1-6; a possible D gene is TRBD1 (6 bases). CDR3 length: 15 residues. The V gene lost 4 bases and the J gene lost 5 bases, with 13 bases spanning the gap. Looked up from germline, CDR1 is SGHRS and CDR2 is YFSETQ. CDR3 region: CASSPSTGDNSPLHF. CDR3 nucleotide sequence: TGCGCCAGCAGCCCCTCGACAGGAGATAATTCACCCCTCCACTTT.

The chain has TRBV3-1 and TRBJ2-6; no clear D. V lost 4 bases and J lost 2, with 12 bases in between. This CDR3 comprises 16 residues. Germline values: CDR1 LGHDT, CDR2 YNNKEL (reference sequence). CDR3 DNA sequence: TGTGCCAGCAGCCCCCTCCCAAACACTGGGGCCAACGTCCTGACTTTC. It encodes CASSPLPNTGANVLTF.

This clonotype showed up just a few times. This chain joins TRBV7-9 and TRBJ1-5; D gene unclear. CDR3 size: 15 residues. Germline V gives CDR1 SEHNR, CDR2 FQNEAQ (reference sequence). V was clipped by 5 bases and J by 9 bases, with 20 bases between them. The CDR3 region is CASSPDGAAVSPQHF. Written as DNA, the CDR3 is TGTGCCAGCAGCCCCGATGGCGCAGCTGTGTCGCCCCAGCATTTT.

This clonotype was counted at least ten times. The chain has TRBV12-3 or TRBV12-4 and TRBJ2-7; TRBD1 agrees at 9 bases. Trimming removed 6 bases from V and 6 bases from J; junction bases left unmatched: 15. CDR3 length: 16 residues. The CDR3 spells CASRRVQGQGLGEQYF. The DNA for the CDR3 is TGTGCCAGCAGGCGGGTCCAGGGACAGGGACTTGGCGAGCAGTACTTC.

This clonotype was counted only a few times. This may come from a read error, since a much larger clone is one base off. The V gene is TRBV5-1, the J gene TRBJ1-2; D gene ambiguous. Germline loops: CDR1 SGHRS, CDR2 YFSETQ. The CDR3 runs to 16 residues. The CDR3 bases are TGCGCCAGCAGCTTGGTGGCCACAGTTATTCGCCGTGGCGACACCTTC. It translates to CASSLVATVIRRGDTF.

The CDR3 sequence is CASSLGPAGPGELFF. CDR3 sequence (DNA): TGTGCCAGCAGCTTAGGCCCGGCGGGGCCCGGGGAGCTGTTTTTT. The chain joins TRBV11-2 to TRBJ2-2, with a possible D match to TRBD2 (6 bases). There are 15 residues in the CDR3. V dropped 1 base and J dropped 6 bases, with 12 bases sitting between them. Germline CDR1 SGHAT, CDR2 FQNNGV.

In its sample, this clonotype was seen a few times. This chain joins TRBV29-1 and TRBJ1-2, with 7 bases lining up with TRBD1. The V segment lost 6 bases and the J segment 0 bases; nucleotides outside the gene matches: 10. Per the germline V gene, CDR1 is SQVTM and CDR2 is ANQGSEA. This CDR3 spans 15 amino acids. The CDR3 region is CSVSPEDRTNYGYTF. The CDR3 nucleotides read TGCAGCGTCTCCCCTGAGGACAGGACTAACTATGGCTACACCTTC. Looking up the rest from reference TRBV29-1 and TRBJ1-2 gives the full variable domain: SAVISQKPSRDICQRGTSLTIQCQVDSQVTMMFWYRQQPGQSLTLIATANQGSEATYESGFVIDKFPISRPNLTFSTLTVSNMSPEDSSIYLCSVSPEDRTNYGYTFGSGTRLTVV.

At least ten counts were recorded for this clonotype. This chain uses TRBV19 with TRBJ1-4; no clear D. Trimming left V 4 bases short and J 5 bases short, with 8 bases between. Germline CDR1 and CDR2: LNHDA and SQIVND (reference sequence). CDR3 length equals 13 residues. CDR3 residues: CASSRTANEKLFF. CDR3 sequence (DNA): TGTGCCAGTAGTAGGACCGCGAATGAAAAACTGTTTTTT.